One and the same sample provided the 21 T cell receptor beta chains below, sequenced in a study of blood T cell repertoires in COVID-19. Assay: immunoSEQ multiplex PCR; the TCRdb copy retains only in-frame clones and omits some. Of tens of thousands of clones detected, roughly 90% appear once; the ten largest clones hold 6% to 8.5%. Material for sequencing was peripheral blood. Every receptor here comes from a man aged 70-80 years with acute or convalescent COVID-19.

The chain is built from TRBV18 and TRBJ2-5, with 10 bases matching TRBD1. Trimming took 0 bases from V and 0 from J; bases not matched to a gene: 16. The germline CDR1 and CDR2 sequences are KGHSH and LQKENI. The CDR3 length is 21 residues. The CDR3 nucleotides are TGTGCCAGCTCACCACCTACCGGGACAGGGGCCAACTTATTGTACCAAGAGACCCAGTACTTC. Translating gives CASSPPTGTGANLLYQETQYF.

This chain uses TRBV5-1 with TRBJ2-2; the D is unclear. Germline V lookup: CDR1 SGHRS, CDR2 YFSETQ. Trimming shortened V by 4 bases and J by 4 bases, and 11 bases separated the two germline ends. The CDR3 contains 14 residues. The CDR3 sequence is CASSVRTGTGELFF. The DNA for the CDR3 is TGCGCCAGCAGCGTCAGAACGGGCACCGGGGAGCTGTTTTTT.

The CDR3 bases are TGCGCCAGCAAACAGGGGGATAACACTGAAGCTTTCTTT. Translation gives CASKQGDNTEAFF. V gene TRBV5-1 combines with J gene TRBJ1-1, with 8 bases that match TRBD1. J gave up 2 bases and V 6 bases, and 3 bases lay outside the gene matches. The CDR3 is 13 residues long. The germline V gene encodes CDR1 SGHRS and CDR2 YFSETQ.

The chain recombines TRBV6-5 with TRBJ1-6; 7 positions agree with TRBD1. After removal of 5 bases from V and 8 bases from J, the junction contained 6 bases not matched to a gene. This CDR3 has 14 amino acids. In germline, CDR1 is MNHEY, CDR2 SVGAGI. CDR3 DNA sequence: TGTGCCAGCAGTCCCGACAGGGAGTATTCACCCCTCCACTTT. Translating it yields CASSPDREYSPLHF.

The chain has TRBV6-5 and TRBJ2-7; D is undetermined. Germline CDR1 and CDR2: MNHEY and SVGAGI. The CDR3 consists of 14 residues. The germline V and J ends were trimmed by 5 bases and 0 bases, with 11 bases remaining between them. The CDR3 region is CASSPYPGSYEQYF. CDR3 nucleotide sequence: TGTGCCAGCAGTCCATACCCAGGCTCCTACGAGCAGTACTTC.

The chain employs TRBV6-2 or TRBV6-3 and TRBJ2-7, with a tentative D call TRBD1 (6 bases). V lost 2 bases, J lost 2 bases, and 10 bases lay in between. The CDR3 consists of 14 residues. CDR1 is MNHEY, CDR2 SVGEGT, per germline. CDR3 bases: TGTGCCAGCAGTTACAGGAAGGGGGCCTACGAGCAGTACTTC. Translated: CASSYRKGAYEQYF.

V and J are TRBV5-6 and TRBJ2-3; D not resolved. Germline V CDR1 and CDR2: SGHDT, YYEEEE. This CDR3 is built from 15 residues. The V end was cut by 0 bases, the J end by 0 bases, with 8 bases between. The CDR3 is CASSLGLGSTDTQYF. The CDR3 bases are TGTGCCAGCAGCTTGGGCCTAGGAAGCACAGATACGCAGTATTTT. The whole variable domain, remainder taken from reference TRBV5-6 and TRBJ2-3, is DAGVTQSPTHLIKTRGQQVTLRCSPKSGHDTVSWYQQALGQGPQFIFQYYEEEERQRGNFPDRFSGHQFPNYSSELNVNALLLGDSALYLCASSLGLGSTDTQYFGPGTRLTVL.

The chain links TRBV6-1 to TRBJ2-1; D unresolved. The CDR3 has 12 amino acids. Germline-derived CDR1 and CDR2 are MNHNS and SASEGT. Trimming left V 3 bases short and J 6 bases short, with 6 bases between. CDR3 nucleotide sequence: TGTGCCAGCAGTGATTATAGCAATGAGCAGTTCTTC. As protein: CASSDYSNEQFF.

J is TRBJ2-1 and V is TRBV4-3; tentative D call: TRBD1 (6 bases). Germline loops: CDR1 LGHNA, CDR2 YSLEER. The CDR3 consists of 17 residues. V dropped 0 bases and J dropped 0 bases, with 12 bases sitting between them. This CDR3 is CASSQEVQGSSYNEQFF. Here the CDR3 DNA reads TGCGCCAGCAGCCAAGAAGTGCAGGGGAGCTCCTACAATGAGCAGTTCTTC.

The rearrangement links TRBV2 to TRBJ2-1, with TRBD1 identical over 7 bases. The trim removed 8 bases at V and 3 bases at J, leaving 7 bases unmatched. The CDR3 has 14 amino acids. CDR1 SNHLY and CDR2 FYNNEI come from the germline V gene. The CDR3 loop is CASSPTGVYNEQFF. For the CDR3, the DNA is TGTGCCAGCTCACCTACAGGGGTCTACAATGAGCAGTTCTTC. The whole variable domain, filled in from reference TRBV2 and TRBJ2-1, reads EPEVTQTPSHQVTQMGQEVILRCVPISNHLYFYWYRQILGQKVEFLVSFYNNEISEKSEIFDDQFSVERPDGSNFTLKIRSTKLEDSAMYFCASSPTGVYNEQFFGPGTRLTVL.

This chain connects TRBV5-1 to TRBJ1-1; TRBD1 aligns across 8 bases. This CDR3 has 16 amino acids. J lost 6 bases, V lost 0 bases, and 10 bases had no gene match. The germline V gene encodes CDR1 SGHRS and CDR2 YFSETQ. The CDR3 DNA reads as TGCGCCAGCAGCTTGGACGGACAGGGCCGGAGGGCTGAAGCTTTCTTT. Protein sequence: CASSLDGQGRRAEAFF.

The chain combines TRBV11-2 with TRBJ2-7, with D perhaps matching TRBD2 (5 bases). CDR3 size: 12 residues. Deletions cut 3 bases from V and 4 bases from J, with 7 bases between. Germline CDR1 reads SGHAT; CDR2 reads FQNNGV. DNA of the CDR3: TGTGCCAGCAGCTTCGGCGGGTACGAGCAGTACTTC. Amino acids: CASSFGGYEQYF.

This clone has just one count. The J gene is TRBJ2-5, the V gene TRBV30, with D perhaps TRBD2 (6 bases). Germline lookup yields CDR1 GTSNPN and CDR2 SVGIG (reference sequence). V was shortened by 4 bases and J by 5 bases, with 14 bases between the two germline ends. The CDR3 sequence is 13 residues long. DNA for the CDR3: TGTGCCTGGATGCCGGGGGTTAGGGAGACCCAGTACTTC. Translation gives CAWMPGVRETQYF.

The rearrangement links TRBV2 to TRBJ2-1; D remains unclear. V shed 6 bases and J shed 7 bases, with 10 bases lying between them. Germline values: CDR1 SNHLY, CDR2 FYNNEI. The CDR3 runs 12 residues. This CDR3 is CASRMVANEQFF. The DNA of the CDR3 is TGTGCCAGCAGAATGGTCGCGAATGAGCAGTTCTTC.

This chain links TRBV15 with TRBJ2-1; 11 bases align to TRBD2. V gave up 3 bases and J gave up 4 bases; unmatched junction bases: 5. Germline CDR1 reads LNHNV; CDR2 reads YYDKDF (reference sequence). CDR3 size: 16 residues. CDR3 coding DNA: TGTGCCACCAGCAGGGAAGGGACTAGCGGATACAATGAGCAGTTCTTC. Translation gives CATSREGTSGYNEQFF.

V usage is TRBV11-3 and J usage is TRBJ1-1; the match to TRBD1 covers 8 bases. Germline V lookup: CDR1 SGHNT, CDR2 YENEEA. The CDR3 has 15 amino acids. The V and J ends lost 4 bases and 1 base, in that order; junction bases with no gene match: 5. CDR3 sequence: CASSSTGTGNTEAFF. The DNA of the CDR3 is TGTGCCAGCAGCTCTACCGGGACAGGGAACACTGAAGCTTTCTTT.

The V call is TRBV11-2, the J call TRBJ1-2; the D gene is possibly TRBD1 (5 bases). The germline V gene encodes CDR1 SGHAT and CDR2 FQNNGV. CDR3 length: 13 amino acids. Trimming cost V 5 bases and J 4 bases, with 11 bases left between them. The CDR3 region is CASSPAGGYGYTF. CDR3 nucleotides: TGTGCCAGCAGCCCCGCGGGGGGCTATGGCTACACCTTC.

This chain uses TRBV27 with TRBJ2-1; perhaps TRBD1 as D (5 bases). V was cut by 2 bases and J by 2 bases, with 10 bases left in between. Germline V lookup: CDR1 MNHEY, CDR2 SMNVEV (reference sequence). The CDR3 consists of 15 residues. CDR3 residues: CASSLQGYPYNEQFF. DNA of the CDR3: TGTGCCAGCAGTTTACAGGGCTATCCCTACAATGAGCAGTTCTTC.

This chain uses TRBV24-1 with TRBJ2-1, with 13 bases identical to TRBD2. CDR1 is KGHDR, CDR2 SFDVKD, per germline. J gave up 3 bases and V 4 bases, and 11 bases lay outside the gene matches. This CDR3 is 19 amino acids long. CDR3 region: CATSDSIGTSGDHYNEQFF. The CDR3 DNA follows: TGTGCCACCAGTGACTCCATCGGGACTAGCGGGGATCACTACAATGAGCAGTTCTTC.

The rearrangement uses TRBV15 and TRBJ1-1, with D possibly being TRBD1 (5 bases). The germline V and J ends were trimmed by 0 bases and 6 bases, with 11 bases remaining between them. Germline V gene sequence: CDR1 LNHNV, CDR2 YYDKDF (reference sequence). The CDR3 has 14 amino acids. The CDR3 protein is CATSRDQGEAEAFF. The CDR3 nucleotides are TGTGCCACCAGCAGAGATCAAGGGGAGGCTGAAGCTTTCTTT.

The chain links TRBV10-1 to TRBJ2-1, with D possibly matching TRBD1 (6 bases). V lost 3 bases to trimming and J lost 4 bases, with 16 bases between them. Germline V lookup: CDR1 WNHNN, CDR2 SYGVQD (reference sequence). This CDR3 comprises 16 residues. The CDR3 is CASSERTEGVYNEQFF. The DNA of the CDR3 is TGCGCCAGCAGTGAAAGGACAGAAGGGGTATACAATGAGCAGTTCTTC.